The 9 T cell receptor beta chains presented below share a single source sample, sequenced in a study of regulatory T cells in long-lasting Graves disease. This sample's time point: newly diagnosed GD, antithyroid drugs for less than 3 months. The TCR library was made from RNA extracted from PBMCs. iRepertoire HTBI primers and Arm-PCR of CDR3 regions built TCR beta libraries. Via MiXCR, TCRdb re-called the multiplex PCR reads, giving one row per CDR3 protein. Among a few hundred thousand distinct CDR3 sequences listed, about 12% were seen once. The sample also formed part of further work on T cells in Graves' hyperthyroidism and ophthalmopathy.

This specimen consisted of peripheral blood mononuclear cells (PBMCs), obtained at new diagnosis, from a patient treated with antithyroid drugs. The receptors shown here come from a woman aged 18-29 years with Graves disease.

This chain connects TRBV30 to TRBJ1-2; D remains unclear. CDR1 and CDR2 (germline): GTSNPN, SVGIG (reference sequence). The CDR3 is 13 amino acids. Trimming shortened V by 3 bases and J by 0 bases, and 8 bases separated the two germline ends. CDR3 nucleotide sequence: TGTGCCTGGAGGGTCGGCTCTAACTATGGCTACACCTTC. This gives the protein CAWRVGSNYGYTF.

This clonotype was detected only a few times. J is TRBJ1-1 and V is TRBV7-2; no clear D. The CDR3 covers 15 residues. Trimming removed 1 base from V and 5 bases from J, with 14 bases in between. Germline V gene sequence: CDR1 SGHTA, CDR2 FQGNSA. CDR3 residues: CASSLGQVFLTEAFF. CDR3 nucleotides: TGTGCCAGCAGCTTAGGGCAGGTGTTCCTGACTGAAGCTTTCTTT.

The table lists this clonotype with many counts. The rearrangement uses TRBV28 and TRBJ2-1, with D unclear. Germline V gives CDR1 MDHEN, CDR2 SYDVKM. V lost 7 bases, J lost 8 bases, and 18 bases lay in between. This CDR3 is built from 14 residues. The CDR3 DNA sequence: TGTGCCAGCACCCCTCTGCGGAGACGTGATGAGCAGTTCTTC. This encodes CASTPLRRRDEQFF.

This clonotype was found many times. The chain is built from TRBV7-9 and TRBJ2-1, with 11 bases that match TRBD1. The junction had 12 bases not matched to a gene; V was cut back by 4 bases and J by 4 bases. The germline V gene encodes CDR1 SEHNR and CDR2 FQNEAQ (reference sequence). The length of the CDR3 is 18 residues. The DNA of the CDR3 is TGTGCCAGCAGCTCCCTACTCCAGGACAGGGGGCTGTACAATGAGCAGTTCTTC. Its translation is CASSSLLQDRGLYNEQFF.

This clonotype was seen repeatedly, ten times or more. The rearrangement uses TRBV30 and TRBJ1-2; possibly TRBD1 for D (5 bases). From germline, CDR1 is GTSNPN and CDR2 SVGIG (reference sequence). The CDR3 is 13 residues long. The germline V and J ends were trimmed by 4 bases and 2 bases, with 11 bases remaining between them. The CDR3 bases are TGTGCCTGGACTCGTACAGGAAACTATGGCTACACCTTC. The encoded protein is CAWTRTGNYGYTF.

This clonotype was observed a few times. Being one base from a much bigger clone, this may be a read error. V usage is TRBV28 and J usage is TRBJ1-1; perhaps TRBD1 as D (5 bases). Trimming left V 6 bases short and J 4 bases short, with 15 bases between. There are 14 residues in the CDR3. Germline loops: CDR1 MDHEN, CDR2 SYDVKM. The CDR3: CASRGLGIGTEAFF. In DNA, the CDR3 is TGTGCCAGCAGGGGGCTGGGGATAGGCACTGAAGCTTTCTTT.

This sequence joins TRBV9 and TRBJ2-3; TRBD2 is a possible D gene (7 bases). V lost 0 bases, J lost 1 base, and 12 bases lay in between. Germline V gene sequence: CDR1 SGDLS, CDR2 YYNGEE. This CDR3 has 16 amino acids. The CDR3 DNA reads as TGTGCCAGCAGCGTAGGGGGGGGGCTTCGCACAGATACGCAGTATTTT. Translated: CASSVGGGLRTDTQYF.

This clonotype was counted many times. The chain combines TRBV7-2 with TRBJ1-2, with D possibly matching TRBD1 (5 bases). This CDR3 region has 18 residues. The germline V gene has CDR1 SGHTA and CDR2 FQGNSA. V was trimmed by 8 bases and J by 0 bases, leaving 25 bases between them. The CDR3 region is CASQLKPLHRQTNYGYTF. CDR3 nucleotides: TGTGCCAGCCAGCTCAAACCCCTACACCGACAGACTAACTATGGCTACACCTTC.

This clonotype was seen at least ten times. CDR3 nucleotides: TGTGCCAGCAGCTCCTGGACTAGCGGGGGGGCCCGGGAGCAGTTCTTC. It yields the protein CASSSWTSGGAREQFF. The chain combines TRBV6-2 or TRBV6-3 with TRBJ2-1; TRBD2 matches 15 bases. CDR1 and CDR2 (germline): MNHEY, SVGEGT. V lost 6 bases to trimming and J lost 10 bases; unmatched junction nucleotides: 10. The CDR3 has 16 amino acids.